This T cell receptor (beta chain) was retrieved from a study of T cell responses to AZD1222 COVID-19 vaccine. Clones were read by immunoSEQ multiplex PCR, and TCRdb kept only the in-frame ones, dropping some. The sample gives under 110,000 clones, roughly nine tenths of which show up once; approximately 4.7% is in the top ten. This clone was observed a single time. The antigen is unknown. Points from the study as a whole: After two AZD1222 doses, spike-specific TCR breadth and depth rose versus day 0.

The sequence derives from an adult in good health. The sequenced sample was peripheral blood, obtained on day 0 of AZD1222 vaccination.

CDR3 protein: CASTGQLTEAFF. CDR3 DNA sequence: TGTGCCAGCACTGGACAGCTCACTGAAGCTTTCTTT. J is TRBJ1-1 and V is TRBV25-1, with a weak D call TRBD1 (6 bases). The CDR3 runs to 12 residues. Germline V lookup: CDR1 MGHDK, CDR2 SYGVNS. Trimming cost V 7 bases and J 4 bases, with 10 bases left between them.